These T cell receptor beta chains were read from a single sample in a study of blood T cell repertoires in COVID-19. Assay: immunoSEQ multiplex PCR; the TCRdb copy retains only in-frame clones and omits some. The table records about 59,000 clones, approximately 90% of them present only once. What was sequenced was peripheral blood. These receptors were taken from a man aged 80 or over with acute or convalescent COVID-19. Both conserved end residues are part of each CDR3. The D gene is left open where the match is weak. Not every row has a clone size; where given, it reads once, few, many or a size class.

CDR3 protein,V gene,clone size,J gene,D gene
CARGLAGGYEQYF,TRBV2,-,TRBJ2-7,TRBD2
CASSFGHRDYGYTF,TRBV7-8,-,TRBJ1-2,-
CASSLNRGPSGAYNSPLHF,TRBV5-5,-,TRBJ1-6,-
CASSPRLAGGRGNEQFF,TRBV7-2,-,TRBJ2-1,TRBD2
CASSFTLGTALNTEAFF,TRBV5-4,-,TRBJ1-1,TRBD1
CASSLDSTGYNEQFF,TRBV7-7,-,TRBJ2-1,-
CASSLGATGTGNNSPLHF,TRBV7-8,-,TRBJ1-6,TRBD1
CASSLARQGVRYSPLHF,TRBV7-8,once,TRBJ1-6,TRBD1
CASSPQGETGNTIYF,TRBV18,-,TRBJ1-3,TRBD1
CASSFKPGLAIHEQFF,TRBV6-5,-,TRBJ2-1,TRBD2
CASLERGLEETQYF,TRBV6-5,-,TRBJ2-5,TRBD1
CASSQTGSRGNTIYF,TRBV7-3,-,TRBJ1-3,TRBD1
CASSLLTGGPRTSTGELFF,TRBV5-1,-,TRBJ2-2,TRBD1
CASSHLQGFYGYTF,TRBV4-1,-,TRBJ1-2,-
CASSPTQGSYPSPLHF,TRBV7-8,-,TRBJ1-6,-
CASSEYRNTEAFF,TRBV2,-,TRBJ1-1,-
CASNVGGAYNEQFF,TRBV19,-,TRBJ2-1,TRBD2
CASSLGRGSPSAGTGELFF,TRBV27,-,TRBJ2-2,-
CAWSGTGATNEKLFF,TRBV30,-,TRBJ1-4,-
CASSFPQGQGPYEQYF,TRBV5-4,-,TRBJ2-7,TRBD1
CASSKSVQVGYTF,TRBV12-3/TRBV12-4,-,TRBJ1-2,-
CAAAGTANTEAFF,TRBV7-2,-,TRBJ1-1,TRBD1
CASSILARNTGELFF,TRBV19,-,TRBJ2-2,-
CASSVATTGYNEQFF,TRBV9,once,TRBJ2-1,-
CASSLRFRPSNQPQHF,TRBV28,-,TRBJ1-5,-
CASRPREDQETQYF,TRBV5-1,-,TRBJ2-5,TRBD2
CSASKDRGWYNEQFF,TRBV20-1,few,TRBJ2-1,TRBD1
CASSSGAGMVETQYF,TRBV11-3,once,TRBJ2-5,TRBD2
CASSLRTGSTFGKQYF,TRBV27,-,TRBJ2-7,TRBD1
CASSLRSSGVTDTQYF,TRBV7-9,-,TRBJ2-3,TRBD2
CASSIGGDRGQPQHF,TRBV19,-,TRBJ1-5,TRBD1
CSASLPMTSLPGELFF,TRBV20-1,-,TRBJ2-2,-
CAWGYRGIRNTEAFF,TRBV30,-,TRBJ1-1,TRBD1
CAWAPGLPNYNEQFF,TRBV30,-,TRBJ2-1,-
CATSEAGGPTETQYF,TRBV24-1,-,TRBJ2-5,-
CASSASSGGVDTQYF,TRBV10-2,-,TRBJ2-3,TRBD2
CASSQDRHTEAFF,TRBV5-1,-,TRBJ1-1,TRBD1
CASSQEFPRADQPQHF,TRBV4-1,-,TRBJ1-5,-
CASSYLQGNKNIQYF,TRBV5-6,few,TRBJ2-4,-
CASSVGVRPQFF,TRBV9,-,TRBJ2-1,-
CAWSVFGQVGYEQYF,TRBV30,-,TRBJ2-7,-
CATSDLIRAAPYSNQPQHF,TRBV24-1,-,TRBJ1-5,-
CASSGQGGSYEQYF,TRBV2,-,TRBJ2-7,TRBD1
CASSSGQLPYNEQFF,TRBV7-8,-,TRBJ2-1,TRBD1
CASSLAAGQGTDTQYF,TRBV5-1,-,TRBJ2-3,TRBD1